The present T cell receptor (beta chain) was sequenced within a study of blood T cell repertoires in COVID-19. Study-wide context: Nucleic acid was either cDNA or gDNA, and it came from T cells, B-cell-depleted T cells, or PBMCs.

In the original processing: Amplified reference gene primers provided the basis for estimating nucleated cell counts. TCRdb keeps only in-frame clones here, not all; method: immunoSEQ multiplex PCR. For V, J and clone size, that table is used; D and trimming come from the DNA. The data contain 250,000 to 300,000 clones, 75% to 95% of them singletons. Study members were between 18 and 89 years old and lived in 20 to 25 US regions. Germline lookup yields CDR1 LGHDT and CDR2 YNNKEL (reference sequence). This CDR3 has 16 residues. V lost 0 bases and J 8 bases, leaving 17 bases between the germline ends. The sample comprised PBMCs or T cells enriched from blood (not recorded which). This receptor was obtained from a young woman who had recovered from COVID-19. The rearrangement uses TRBV3-1 (or the pseudogene TRBV3-2) and TRBJ2-1; D may be TRBD2 (6 bases). As DNA, the CDR3 is TGTGCCAGCAGCCAAGATCGCGGGGAATCCCTATATGAGCAGTTCTTC. Its translation: CASSQDRGESLYEQFF.